Listed here is a single T cell receptor (beta chain). Its antigen remains unknown. This sample stems from a study of cytomegalovirus exposure and HLA in healthy donors. Notes on the study in general: Cytomegalovirus association was listed for about 170 TCR beta chains.

Method: immunoSEQ multiplex PCR; TCRdb's copy keeps in-frame clones and lacks some. The repertoire consists of some 200,000 clones, with around 84% occurring once and the leading ten covering 13%. Germline CDR1 is MNHNY and CDR2 is SVGAGI (reference sequence). The CDR3 spans 15 residues. Trimming shortened V by 0 bases and J by 7 bases, and 15 bases separated the two germline ends. The chain recombines TRBV6-6 with TRBJ1-2, with D possibly TRBD1 on 6 matching bases. The sequence was obtained from a woman in her thirties in good health and CMV-seropositive. Sequences were obtained from PBMCs. The CDR3 nucleotides are TGTGCCAGCAGTTACTCGGGCAGGGGTGAAGGTGGCTACACCTTC. Translation: CASSYSGRGEGGYTF.